This T cell receptor (beta chain) was recorded in a study of cytomegalovirus exposure and HLA in healthy donors. Profiling relied on immunoSEQ multiplex PCR, and the TCRdb table lists in-frame clones only, not all of them. The repertoire has 110,000 to 150,000 clones, approximately 90% of them found once; the top ten carry 0.55% to 0.8%. The CDR3 sequence is 14 residues long. The germline V gene encodes CDR1 SGDLS and CDR2 YYNGEE. Trimming removed 1 base from V and 4 bases from J; junction bases left unmatched: 3. The count of this clone is one. V is TRBV9 and J is TRBJ2-7; TRBD2 matches at 9 bases. Material for sequencing was PBMCs. This clonotype was sampled from a young man in good health and CMV-seronegative. The CDR3 coding sequence is TGTGCCAGCAGCGTAAAGGGACTAGCATACGAGCAGTACGTC. It codes for CASSVKGLAYEQYV.